Sequencing of this TCR beta chain was carried out in a study of neurological immune-mediated disorders. Overall study findings and caveats: Whereas HTLV-1-associated myelopathy showed the most TCR clonal expansion, multiple sclerosis showed the least, with levels below those of healthy controls. No CDR3 amino acid sequences were shared by expanded clones across subjects, suggesting private repertoires in all groups.

Concerning this clonotype itself: Its specificity is not known.

Source material was 2 million unsorted PBMCs, stored at -80 °C in RNAlater. MiXCR, applied by TCRdb to the 5' RACE reads, yields one record per CDR3 protein. The sample yields 60,000 to 85,000 distinct CDR3 sequences, 4% to 6% seen once. The origin of this receptor is a man aged 18-30 years with multiple sclerosis. The sequenced sample consisted of PBMCs.

The CDR3 DNA follows: TGTGCCAGCAGCGATACGGGAATAGCGGTAGAGACCCAGTACTTC. It specifies CASSDTGIAVETQYF. The rearrangement joins TRBV9 to TRBJ2-5, with D perhaps TRBD2 (6 bases). Trimming stripped 3 bases from V and 4 bases from J, with 16 bases between. The CDR3 contains 15 residues. Germline CDR1 is SGDLS and CDR2 is YYNGEE.